This T cell receptor beta chain came from a study of shared clonotypes between healthy human individuals. Across the whole study: There were three CD4 naive, three CD4 memory, two CD8 naive and one CD8 memory plates per donor. Study observations and caveats: Clonotypes shared by all four sorted-subset donors had higher generation probabilities than non-shared clonotypes.

TCRdb's table, derived via immunoSEQ multiplex PCR, lists solely in-frame clones and lacks some. The sample has about 2.1 million clones, just over 90% seen once. Positive CCR7 selection of CD45RO-negative cells yielded the naive CD8 cells, and terminally differentiated effector memory CD45RA+ cells were excluded. Germline CDR1 and CDR2: SEHNR and FQNEAQ (reference sequence). V was pared by 4 bases and J by 8 bases, with 17 bases between. The CDR3 spans 14 residues. Remarks on this clone: Its antigen is currently unknown.

The TCR originated in a man aged 18 to 35 in good health. Some clones in this sample may be carry-over from other donors' samples. The sequenced material came from naive CD8+ T cells from PBMCs. This chain links TRBV7-9 with TRBJ2-5, with a weak D call TRBD2 (7 bases). In nucleotides, the CDR3 is TGTGCCAGCAGCTCGCAGGGGAGGGAGGAAACCCAGTACTTC. It codes for CASSSQGREETQYF.